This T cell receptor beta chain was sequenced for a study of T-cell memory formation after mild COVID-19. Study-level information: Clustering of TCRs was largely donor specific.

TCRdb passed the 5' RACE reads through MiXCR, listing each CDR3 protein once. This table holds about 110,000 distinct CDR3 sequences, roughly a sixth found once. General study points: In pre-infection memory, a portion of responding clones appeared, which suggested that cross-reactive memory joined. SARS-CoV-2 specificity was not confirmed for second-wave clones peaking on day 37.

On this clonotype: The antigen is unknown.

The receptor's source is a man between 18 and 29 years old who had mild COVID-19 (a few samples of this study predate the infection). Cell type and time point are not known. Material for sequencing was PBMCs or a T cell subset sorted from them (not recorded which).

CDR3 in amino acids: CASSDMGLAGSTQYF. CDR3 sequence (DNA): TGTGCCAGCAGTGATATGGGACTAGCGGGGAGTACGCAGTATTTT. V is TRBV25-1 and J is TRBJ2-3; 13 nucleotides align to TRBD2. This CDR3 is 15 amino acids long. The V gene end was trimmed by 3 bases and the J gene end by 8 bases; junction bases not matched to a gene: 5. CDR1 and CDR2 from the germline V gene are MGHDK and SYGVNS.